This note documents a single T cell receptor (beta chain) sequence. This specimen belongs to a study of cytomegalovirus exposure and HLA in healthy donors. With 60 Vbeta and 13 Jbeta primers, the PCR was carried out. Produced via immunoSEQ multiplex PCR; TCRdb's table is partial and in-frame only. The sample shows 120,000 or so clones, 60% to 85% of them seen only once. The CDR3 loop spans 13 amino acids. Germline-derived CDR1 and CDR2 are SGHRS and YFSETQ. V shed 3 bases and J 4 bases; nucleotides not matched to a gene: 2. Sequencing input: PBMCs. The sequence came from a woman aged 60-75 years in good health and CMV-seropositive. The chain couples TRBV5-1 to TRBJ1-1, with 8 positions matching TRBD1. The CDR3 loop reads CASSSQGGTEAFF. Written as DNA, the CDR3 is TGCGCCAGCAGCTCACAGGGGGGCACTGAAGCTTTCTTT.